Listed here are 21 T cell receptor beta chains from one sample, sequenced in a study of blood T cell repertoires in COVID-19. Sequencing was performed with immunoSEQ multiplex PCR; in TCRdb, only in-frame clones are kept and a portion is missing. In the table there are a few hundred thousand clones, approximately 90% of which are singletons. Sequencing was carried out using PBMCs or T cells enriched from blood (not recorded which). These receptors all come from a human donor in a cohort exposed to, infected with or recovered from COVID-19 (not recorded which). The donor label of this sample is uncertain.

J is TRBJ2-5 and V is TRBV7-9, with 9 positions matching TRBD1. The germline gives CDR1 SEHNR, CDR2 FQNEAQ (reference sequence). CDR3 length: 15 amino acids. The junction had 5 bases not matched to a gene; V was cut back by 1 base and J by 5 bases. The CDR3 here is CASSLDGQGMETQYF. In DNA form, the CDR3 reads TGTGCCAGCAGCTTAGACGGACAGGGGATGGAGACCCAGTACTTC. Filled out from reference TRBV7-9 and TRBJ2-5, the complete variable domain reads DTGVSQNPRHKITKRGQNVTFRCDPISEHNRLYWYRQTLGQGPEFLTYFQNEAQLEKSRLLSDRFSAERPKGSFSTLEIQRTEQGDSAMYLCASSLDGQGMETQYFGPGTRLLVL.

As for this clone: Other DNA sequences within the sample encode an identical CDR3. The chain couples TRBV7-2 to TRBJ1-5; TRBD1 matches 7 bases. Trimming cost V 5 bases and J 7 bases; bases outside gene matches: 5. The CDR3 is 13 residues long. Germline CDR1 SGHTA, CDR2 FQGNSA. For the CDR3, the DNA is TGTGCCAGCAGCATCAGGGGGGACCAGCCCCAGCATTTT. It encodes CASSIRGDQPQHF.

This rearrangement joins TRBV2 to TRBJ1-2; the match to TRBD1 covers 10 bases. The V gene's germline CDR1 is SNHLY and CDR2 FYNNEI. The CDR3 spans 14 residues. Trimming took 6 bases from V and 2 from J; bases not matched to a gene: 3. In DNA form, the CDR3 reads TGTGCCAGCAGACCGGGACAGGGGAACTATGGCTACACCTTC. Amino acids: CASRPGQGNYGYTF.

This chain links TRBV7-7 with TRBJ2-5; TRBD1 is a possible D gene (5 bases). There are 15 residues in the CDR3. V dropped 2 bases and J dropped 1 base, with 11 bases sitting between them. CDR1 and CDR2 (germline): SSHAT, FNYEAQ (reference sequence). CDR3: CASSLRGSLQETQYF. The CDR3 DNA reads as TGTGCCAGCAGCTTAAGGGGCAGCCTCCAAGAGACCCAGTACTTC.

The chain recombines TRBV5-8 with TRBJ2-5, with 8 bases that match TRBD1. The CDR3 consists of 15 residues. The germline gives CDR1 SGHTS, CDR2 YDEGEE. The ends lost 4 bases at V and 3 bases at J; junction bases unmatched: 8. The CDR3 reads CASSPLGQDEETQYF. DNA for the CDR3: TGTGCCAGCAGCCCACTGGGACAGGACGAAGAGACCCAGTACTTC.

The chain recombines TRBV6-6 with TRBJ2-1, with 8 bases that match TRBD2. CDR3 size: 14 residues. Germline values: CDR1 MNHNY, CDR2 SVGAGI (reference sequence). With V trimmed by 7 bases and J by 6 bases, 8 bases remained unmatched. The CDR3 DNA reads TGTGCCAGCATCACCAGCGGGGGTTCCAATGAGCAGTTCTTC. Translation: CASITSGGSNEQFF.

V is TRBV9 and J is TRBJ2-7, with D perhaps matching TRBD2 (6 bases). The CDR3 length is 14 residues. CDR1 and CDR2 from the germline V gene are SGDLS and YYNGEE. Trimming took off 0 bases at V and 6 bases at J, with 13 bases between the two ends. The CDR3 coding sequence is TGTGCCAGCAGCGTAGGACTAGGTGGGGCCGAGCAGTACTTC. It translates to CASSVGLGGAEQYF. Combining the CDR3 with reference TRBV9 and TRBJ2-7 gives the whole variable domain DSGVTQTPKHLITATGQRVTLRCSPRSGDLSVYWYQQSLDQGLQFLIQYYNGEERAKGNILERFSAQQFPDLHSELNLSSLELGDSALYFCASSVGLGGAEQYFGPGTRLTVT.

The V call is TRBV15, the J call TRBJ1-1; TRBD1 matches 7 bases. Germline CDR1 reads LNHNV; CDR2 reads YYDKDF (reference sequence). The CDR3 runs to 15 residues. J gave up 2 bases and V 5 bases, and 8 bases lay outside the gene matches. The CDR3 is CATSGTTGANTEAFF. The CDR3 DNA reads as TGTGCCACCAGCGGAACTACAGGGGCAAACACTGAAGCTTTCTTT.

The V and J genes are TRBV4-1 and TRBJ2-7; 7 bases agree with TRBD1. This CDR3 is built from 17 residues. V shed 0 bases and J 2 bases; nucleotides not matched to a gene: 10. Germline CDR1 and CDR2: MGHRA and YSYEKL. The DNA for the CDR3 is TGCGCCAGCAGCCAAGACCCCATGACAGGGTTAGCCTACGAGCAGTACTTC. Residues: CASSQDPMTGLAYEQYF.

The rearrangement uses TRBV6-1 and TRBJ1-3; D is undetermined. Trimming left V 0 bases short and J 2 bases short, with 11 bases between. This CDR3 contains 16 residues. The germline V gene encodes CDR1 MNHNS and CDR2 SASEGT. CDR3 nucleotides: TGTGCCAGCAGTGAAGCCGTCGGGGTCGCTGGAAACACCATATATTTT. This gives the protein CASSEAVGVAGNTIYF.

The J gene is TRBJ1-2, the V gene TRBV7-2; 10 bases are a match to TRBD1. Germline-derived CDR1 and CDR2 are SGHTA and FQGNSA. The junction had 3 bases not matched to a gene; V was cut back by 4 bases and J by 4 bases. CDR3 length equals 14 residues. CDR3 sequence: CASSSTGGGYGYTF. CDR3 coding DNA: TGTGCCAGCAGCTCGACAGGGGGCGGCTATGGCTACACCTTC.

This clone was observed once. The V call is TRBV5-6, the J call TRBJ1-4; D gene ambiguous. Trimming took 0 bases from V and 8 from J, leaving 11 bases between them. The germline V gene has CDR1 SGHDT and CDR2 YYEEEE. The CDR3 loop spans 14 amino acids. The CDR3 nucleotides read TGTGCCAGCAGCTTGGGGACTCGAGGGGAAAAACTGTTTTTT. Its protein product is CASSLGTRGEKLFF.

The V and J genes are TRBV2 and TRBJ1-2; no clear D. The V gene's germline CDR1 is SNHLY and CDR2 FYNNEI. V shed 0 bases and J shed 7 bases, with 6 bases lying between them. The length of the CDR3 is 12 residues. CDR3: CASSEAQFGYTF. CDR3 DNA sequence: TGTGCCAGCAGTGAAGCCCAGTTTGGCTACACCTTC.

The rearrangement uses TRBV19 and TRBJ1-3; 7 bases align to TRBD1. The CDR3 runs 16 residues. V lost 3 bases to trimming and J lost 0 bases; unmatched junction nucleotides: 5. CDR1 is LNHDA, CDR2 SQIVND, per germline (reference sequence). The chain's CDR3 is CASSMRQGASGNTIYF. The CDR3 DNA sequence: TGTGCCAGTAGTATGCGACAGGGCGCCTCTGGAAACACCATATATTTT.

The chain couples TRBV19 to TRBJ1-2; TRBD1 matches 10 bases. This CDR3 spans 16 amino acids. Germline V gives CDR1 LNHDA, CDR2 SQIVND (reference sequence). J was trimmed by 4 bases and V by 5 bases; bases with no gene match: 10. The chain's CDR3 is CASSPWRGQGSYGYTF. CDR3 DNA: TGTGCCAGTAGTCCCTGGCGGGGACAGGGGTCCTATGGCTACACCTTC.

The V call is TRBV4-1, the J call TRBJ1-5, with TRBD1 matching over 7 bases. The CDR3 length is 16 residues. Germline-derived CDR1 and CDR2 are MGHRA and YSYEKL. With 1 base clipped from V and 2 bases from J, the junction kept 5 bases outside the gene matches. The CDR3 sequence is CASSQGKGQRNQPQHF. CDR3 bases: TGCGCCAGCAGCCAAGGCAAGGGACAGCGCAATCAGCCCCAGCATTTT.

In the case of this clone: The sample holds other DNA sequences that translate to the same CDR3. The chain links TRBV4-1 to TRBJ1-2; TRBD1 might be the D (5 bases). CDR1 is MGHRA and CDR2 is YSYEKL in the germline V gene. V was cut by 5 bases and J by 3 bases, with 19 bases left in between. The CDR3 contains 16 residues. CDR3 amino acids: CASSEPPGRGDYGYTF. CDR3 sequence (DNA): TGCGCCAGCAGCGAACCCCCAGGGAGGGGTGACTATGGCTACACCTTC.

The V call is TRBV9, the J call TRBJ1-1; D is perhaps TRBD1 (5 bases). The CDR3 runs 15 residues. The germline CDR1 and CDR2 sequences are SGDLS and YYNGEE. Trimming took 3 bases from V and 4 from J, leaving 16 bases between them. The CDR3 DNA reads as TGTGCCAGCAGCGAAAAGGGCGGAGGGGTCACTGAAGCTTTCTTT. Its translation is CASSEKGGGVTEAFF.

J is TRBJ1-1 and V is TRBV4-1; D ambiguous. This CDR3 region has 13 residues. Germline loops: CDR1 MGHRA, CDR2 YSYEKL. Trimming stripped 3 bases from V and 12 bases from J, with 17 bases between. This CDR3 reads CASSQLAGSNSFF. The CDR3 DNA reads as TGCGCCAGCAGCCAGCTGGCGGGATCCAACTCTTTCTTT.

This chain connects TRBV13 to TRBJ2-1; 9 bases match TRBD1. Unmatched junction bases numbered 7, after V lost 1 base and J lost 9 bases. This CDR3 region has 15 residues. Looked up from germline, CDR1 is PRHDT and CDR2 is FYEKMQ (reference sequence). The CDR3 nucleotides read TGTGCCAGCAGCTTAGACGGACAGGGGTACGCTGAGCAGTTCTTC. Translation: CASSLDGQGYAEQFF.

This chain links TRBV27 with TRBJ1-2; D unclear. The germline V and J ends were trimmed by 1 base and 1 base, with 4 bases remaining between them. From germline, CDR1 is MNHEY and CDR2 SMNVEV (reference sequence). The CDR3 runs 13 residues. CDR3 in amino acids: CASSLFYNYGYTF. The CDR3 coding sequence is TGTGCCAGCAGTTTATTTTATAACTATGGCTACACCTTC.